Listed here are 21 T cell receptor beta chains from one sample, sequenced in a study of blood T cell repertoires in COVID-19. Measured with immunoSEQ multiplex PCR; TCRdb has only the in-frame clones, and not every one. The sample carries approximately 92,000 clones, about 80% recorded once. The source material was peripheral blood. Receptors originate from a man aged 60 to 75 with acute or convalescent COVID-19.

The V gene is TRBV11-3, the J gene TRBJ2-3, with 9 bases that match TRBD2. The CDR3 sequence is 16 residues long. Germline V lookup: CDR1 SGHNT, CDR2 YENEEA. V gave up 4 bases and J gave up 2 bases; unmatched junction bases: 7. The CDR3 protein is CASSYVSSGVTDTQYF. DNA of the CDR3: TGTGCCAGCAGCTACGTATCTAGCGGGGTCACAGATACGCAGTATTTT.

In its sample, this clone was seen a few times. The chain uses TRBV9 and TRBJ2-7; no clear D. This CDR3 has 16 amino acids. V was clipped by 0 bases and J by 3 bases, with 16 bases between them. Looked up from germline, CDR1 is SGDLS and CDR2 is YYNGEE. The CDR3 protein is CASSVGSSGPDYEQYF. CDR3 DNA: TGTGCCAGCAGCGTAGGCTCTTCAGGCCCCGACTACGAGCAGTACTTC.

On this clone itself: A much bigger clone sits one base away, suggesting this may be a read error. The J gene is TRBJ2-3, the V gene TRBV2; D not resolved. Trimming left V 6 bases short and J 2 bases short, with 3 bases between. Germline V gene data show CDR1 as SNHLY and CDR2 as FYNNEI. This CDR3 spans 11 amino acids. The CDR3 region is CASRYTDTQYF. The DNA for the CDR3 is TGTGCCAGCAGATACACAGATACGCAGTATTTT.

The chain uses TRBV9 and TRBJ1-2, with a weak D call TRBD1 (6 bases). Per the germline V gene, CDR1 is SGDLS and CDR2 is YYNGEE. The CDR3 totals 17 residues. V lost 0 bases and J 0 bases, leaving 15 bases between the germline ends. CDR3 residues: CASSVEGETQPNYGYTF. The CDR3 coding sequence is TGTGCCAGCAGCGTAGAGGGGGAGACACAGCCTAACTATGGCTACACCTTC.

The chain has TRBV28 and TRBJ2-1; 11 bases map to TRBD2. Germline V gene sequence: CDR1 MDHEN, CDR2 SYDVKM. CDR3 length: 16 amino acids. J lost 9 bases, V lost 0 bases, and 7 bases had no gene match. DNA of the CDR3: TGTGCCAGCAGTTTATGGAGTAGCGGGAGGGGCTTTGAGCAGTTCTTC. This encodes CASSLWSSGRGFEQFF.

The chain is built from TRBV9 and TRBJ2-1; weak D call: TRBD2 (5 bases). Germline V lookup: CDR1 SGDLS, CDR2 YYNGEE. The germline V and J ends were trimmed by 1 base and 0 bases, with 11 bases remaining between them. The CDR3 runs 16 residues. CDR3 sequence (DNA): TGTGCCAGCAGCGTAAAAGTAGGGAGCTCCTACAATGAGCAGTTCTTC. Its protein is CASSVKVGSSYNEQFF.

The CDR3 DNA reads as TGCGCCAGCAGCTTGAATAGCGGGAGGGCGGCGGAGACCCAGTACTTC. Its translation: CASSLNSGRAAETQYF. This sequence joins TRBV5-1 and TRBJ2-5; 11 bases line up with TRBD2. Germline trimming cut 1 base from V and 5 bases from J; bases unmatched to any gene: 7. CDR3 size: 16 residues. Germline CDR1 is SGHRS and CDR2 is YFSETQ.

V and J are TRBV24-1 and TRBJ2-1; 8 nucleotides match TRBD2. Germline V CDR1 and CDR2: KGHDR, SFDVKD. V trimming: 4 bases; J trimming: 8 bases; junction bases outside the gene matches: 12. This CDR3 region has 16 residues. DNA for the CDR3: TGTGCCACCAGTGACGACACTAGCGGTTTACTCGATGAGCAGTTCTTC. Protein sequence: CATSDDTSGLLDEQFF.

This chain connects TRBV18 to TRBJ1-1, with TRBD1 as a possible D gene (6 bases). CDR1 and CDR2 from the germline V gene are KGHSH and LQKENI. The CDR3 is 17 amino acids. Trimming left V 1 base short and J 3 bases short, with 18 bases between. The CDR3 bases are TGTGCCAGCTCACCACGCCTAAAGACAGGTGGGGACACTGAAGCTTTCTTT. It encodes CASSPRLKTGGDTEAFF.

The CDR3 sequence is CASSMSTSGNTWYQETQYF. CDR3 DNA: TGTGCCAGCAGCATGTCTACTAGCGGAAACACCTGGTACCAAGAGACCCAGTACTTC. V gene TRBV21-1 combines with J gene TRBJ2-5; the table's TRBD2 call for D was not verified on the DNA. TRBV21-1 is marked as a pseudogene. The CDR3 consists of 19 residues.

The chain employs TRBV11-3 and TRBJ2-5; 9 nucleotides line up with TRBD2. Trimming cost V 1 base and J 2 bases; bases outside gene matches: 14. This CDR3 comprises 19 residues. Per the germline V gene, CDR1 is SGHNT and CDR2 is YENEEA. The CDR3 sequence is CASSLGRLSGGPTQETQYF. CDR3 DNA sequence: TGTGCCAGCAGCTTAGGGCGACTGAGCGGGGGGCCGACGCAAGAGACCCAGTACTTC.

J is TRBJ2-1 and V is TRBV5-6, with D uncertain. CDR1 is SGHDT and CDR2 is YYEEEE in the germline V gene. The CDR3 length is 14 residues. V lost 6 bases and J lost 0, with 10 bases in between. CDR3 protein: CASTDMSSYNEQFF. CDR3 nucleotide sequence: TGTGCCAGCACCGACATGAGCTCCTACAATGAGCAGTTCTTC. Together with reference TRBV5-6 and TRBJ2-1, the CDR3 gives the full variable domain: DAGVTQSPTHLIKTRGQQVTLRCSPKSGHDTVSWYQQALGQGPQFIFQYYEEEERQRGNFPDRFSGHQFPNYSSELNVNALLLGDSALYLCASTDMSSYNEQFFGPGTRLTVL.

The chain is built from TRBV2 and TRBJ2-2; TRBD1 matches at 9 bases. The CDR3 contains 15 residues. J was trimmed by 5 bases and V by 5 bases; bases with no gene match: 6. Per germline, CDR1 SNHLY and CDR2 FYNNEI. This CDR3 is CASSLGTGRTGELFF. The DNA for the CDR3 is TGTGCCAGCAGTCTTGGGACAGGGAGGACCGGGGAGCTGTTTTTT.

CDR3 coding DNA: TGTGCCACCAGCAGAGAGAGAGGCAGGGGGCGTTCCTATGGCTACACCTTC. Translating gives CATSRERGRGRSYGYTF. The gene calls are TRBV15 and TRBJ1-2; 8 bases align to TRBD1. This CDR3 has 17 residues. Looked up from germline, CDR1 is LNHNV and CDR2 is YYDKDF (reference sequence). V lost 0 bases, J lost 4 bases, and 10 bases stayed unmatched.

The genes are TRBV18 and TRBJ2-7; 9 bases map to TRBD1. Germline V lookup: CDR1 KGHSH, CDR2 LQKENI. CDR3 length equals 15 residues. J lost 1 base, V lost 6 bases, and 7 bases had no gene match. CDR3 coding DNA: TGTGCCAGCTCCCCTGACAGGGGGGTTTCCTACGAGCAGTACTTC. As protein: CASSPDRGVSYEQYF.

This clone appeared many times. This chain links TRBV19 with TRBJ1-1, with TRBD1 matching 9 bases. Germline V gene lookup returns CDR1 LNHDA and CDR2 SQIVND (reference sequence). This CDR3 is built from 14 residues. Trimming at V came to 4 bases and at J to 1 base, leaving 1 base not matched to a gene. The CDR3 DNA sequence: TGTGCCAGTAGTACGGGACAGGGGAACACTGAAGCTTTCTTT. It is translated as CASSTGQGNTEAFF.

This clone was seen a handful of times. The chain joins TRBV6-5 to TRBJ1-4; no reliable D call. V was pared by 4 bases and J by 0 bases, with 12 bases between. Per the germline V gene, CDR1 is MNHEY and CDR2 is SVGAGI. The CDR3 spans 16 residues. This CDR3 reads CASSLQRFSTNEKLFF. CDR3 nucleotide sequence: TGTGCCAGCAGTTTACAGCGGTTCTCAACTAATGAAAAACTGTTTTTT.

The genes are TRBV9 and TRBJ1-6, with 8 bases aligning to TRBD1. Trimming at V came to 0 bases and at J to 7 bases, leaving 9 bases not matched to a gene. The CDR3 runs 17 residues. Germline-derived CDR1 and CDR2 are SGDLS and YYNGEE. The CDR3 DNA sequence: TGTGCCAGCAGCGTAGGTCCAGGGGGCCCGCCGAATTCACCCCTCCACTTT. Translated, it gives CASSVGPGGPPNSPLHF.

This rearrangement joins TRBV7-9 to TRBJ2-2; a possible D gene is TRBD2 (6 bases). The CDR3 is 11 amino acids. The V gene lost 11 bases and the J gene lost 6 bases, with 10 bases spanning the gap. Germline CDR1 SEHNR, CDR2 FQNEAQ (reference sequence). CDR3: CADGGPGELFF. CDR3 in DNA: TGTGCCGACGGGGGTCCCGGGGAGCTGTTTTTT. Based on the CDR3 plus reference TRBV7-9 and TRBJ2-2, the full variable domain is DTGVSQNPRHKITKRGQNVTFRCDPISEHNRLYWYRQTLGQGPEFLTYFQNEAQLEKSRLLSDRFSAERPKGSFSTLEIQRTEQGDSAMYLCADGGPGELFFGEGSRLTVL.

This clone was recorded only once. The chain recombines TRBV5-1 with TRBJ2-6; possibly TRBD2 for D (5 bases). The CDR3 loop spans 16 amino acids. V gave up 0 bases and J gave up 2 bases, with 9 bases separating them. Germline loops: CDR1 SGHRS, CDR2 YFSETQ. The CDR3 DNA follows: TGCGCCAGCAGCTTGGATTCCGGGGCTGGGGCCAACGTCCTGACTTTC. Amino acids: CASSLDSGAGANVLTF.

This chain uses TRBV19 with TRBJ1-4, with D perhaps matching TRBD1 (6 bases). This CDR3 spans 16 amino acids. With 4 bases removed from V and 3 bases from J, the gap between germline ends came to 15 bases. Germline V gene lookup returns CDR1 LNHDA and CDR2 SQIVND (reference sequence). The CDR3 loop reads CASSSSPGHPNEKLFF. CDR3 DNA sequence: TGTGCCAGTAGTAGCTCTCCGGGACACCCTAATGAAAAACTGTTTTTT.